This T cell receptor beta chain emerged from a study of regulatory and conventional T cells in RAG deficiency. Turning to the study itself: Autoimmunity is frequent in combined immunodeficiency with hypomorphic RAG mutations. Study outcomes and limitations: In Omenn syndrome, Treg and Tconv repertoires overlapped >85%. Control T-cell subsets had markedly higher Shannon entropy and lower Simpson indices than RAG-deficient patients. Treg unique TCR beta sequences were about 100-fold fewer in Omenn syndrome and CID/AS patients than controls.

In regard to this clone: Antigen: not known.

Per germline, CDR1 SGHRS and CDR2 YFSETQ. The CDR3 is 14 residues long. Losses at the gene ends were 4 bases for V and 1 base for J; bases not matched to a gene: 3. Blood CD4+ CD25-low CD127-high conventional T cells supplied the genomic DNA template. Clones were sequenced by immunoSEQ multiplex PCR, and TCRdb holds only the in-frame ones, with some missing. The sample has approximately 2,500 clones, 70% to 85% seen once. What was sequenced was CD4+ effector T cells sorted from blood. The V gene is TRBV5-1, the J gene TRBJ2-3; TRBD1 agrees at 7 bases. The source is a human donor with RAG deficiency presenting as severe combined immunodeficiency. The CDR3 DNA follows: TGCGCCAGCAGCCCCGGACAGGGCACAGATACGCAGTATTTT. This codes for CASSPGQGTDTQYF.